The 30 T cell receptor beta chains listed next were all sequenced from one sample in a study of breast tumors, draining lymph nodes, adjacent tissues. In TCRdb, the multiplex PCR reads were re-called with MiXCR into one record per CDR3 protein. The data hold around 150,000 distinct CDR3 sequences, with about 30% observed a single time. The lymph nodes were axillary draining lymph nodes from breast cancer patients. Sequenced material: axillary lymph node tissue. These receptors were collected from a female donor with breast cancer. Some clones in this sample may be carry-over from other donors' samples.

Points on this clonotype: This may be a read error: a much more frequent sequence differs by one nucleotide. CDR3 in amino acids: CASPPLDSGGNEQFF. CDR3 bases: TGTGCCAGCCCACCTCTGGACAGTGGGGGCAATGAGCAGTTCTTC. The V and J genes are TRBV18 and TRBJ2-1; a possible D gene is TRBD1 (6 bases). Per germline, CDR1 KGHSH and CDR2 LQKENI. The CDR3 is 15 amino acids. The full variable domain, in which reference TRBV18 and TRBJ2-1 provide the parts outside the CDR3, is NAGVMQNPRHLVRRRGQEARLRCSPMKGHSHVYWYRQLPEEGLKFMVYLQKENIIDESGMPKERFSAEFPKEGPSILRIQQVVRGDSAAYFCASPPLDSGGNEQFFGPGTRLTVL.

This CDR3 is CSGQGTGTAQYF. In DNA, the CDR3 is TGCAGCGGCCAGGGGACAGGAACAGCGCAGTATTTT. The chain recombines TRBV29-1 with TRBJ2-3; TRBD1 matches 8 bases. The CDR3 is 12 amino acids. Germline CDR1 SQVTM, CDR2 ANQGSEA. The J segment lost 10 bases and the V segment lost 7 bases, leaving 10 bases of the junction unmatched.

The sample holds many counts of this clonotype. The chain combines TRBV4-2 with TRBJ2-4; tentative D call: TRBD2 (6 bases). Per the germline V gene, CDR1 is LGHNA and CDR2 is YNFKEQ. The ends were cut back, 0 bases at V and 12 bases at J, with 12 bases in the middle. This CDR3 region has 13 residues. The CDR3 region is CASSQEAGRYQYF. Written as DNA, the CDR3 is TGTGCCAGCAGCCAAGAGGCGGGGCGATATCAGTACTTC.

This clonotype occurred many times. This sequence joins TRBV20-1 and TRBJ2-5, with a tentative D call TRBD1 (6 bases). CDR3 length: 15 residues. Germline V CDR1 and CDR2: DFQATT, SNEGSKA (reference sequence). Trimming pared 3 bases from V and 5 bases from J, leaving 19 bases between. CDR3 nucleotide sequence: TGCAGTGCTAGCCCCCTCGAAACAGGGTGGGAGACCCAGTACTTC. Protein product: CSASPLETGWETQYF.

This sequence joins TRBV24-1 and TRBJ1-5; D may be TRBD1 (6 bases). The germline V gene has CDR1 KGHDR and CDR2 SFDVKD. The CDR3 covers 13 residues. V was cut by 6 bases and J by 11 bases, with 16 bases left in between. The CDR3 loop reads CATSRGAGETQHF. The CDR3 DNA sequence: TGTGCCACCAGTAGGGGGGCTGGGGAGACCCAGCATTTT.

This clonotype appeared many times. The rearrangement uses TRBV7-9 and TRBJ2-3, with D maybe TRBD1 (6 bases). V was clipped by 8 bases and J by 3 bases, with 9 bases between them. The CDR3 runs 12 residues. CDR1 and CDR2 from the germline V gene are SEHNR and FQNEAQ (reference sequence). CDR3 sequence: CASWQGTDTQYF. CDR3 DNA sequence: TGTGCCAGCTGGCAGGGGACAGATACGCAGTATTTT.

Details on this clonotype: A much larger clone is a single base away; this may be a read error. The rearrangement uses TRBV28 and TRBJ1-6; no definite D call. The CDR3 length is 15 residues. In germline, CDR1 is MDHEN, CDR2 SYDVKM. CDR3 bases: TGTGCCAGCAAGTCGGCGAGCCCCTATAATTCACTCCTCCACTTT. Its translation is CASKSASPYNSLLHF.

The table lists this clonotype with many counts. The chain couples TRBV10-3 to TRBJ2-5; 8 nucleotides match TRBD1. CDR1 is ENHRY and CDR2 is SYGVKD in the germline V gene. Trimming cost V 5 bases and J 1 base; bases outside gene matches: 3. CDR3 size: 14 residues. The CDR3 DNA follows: TGTGCCATCAGTCGACAGGGGAGCCAAGAGACCCAGTACTTC. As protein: CAISRQGSQETQYF.

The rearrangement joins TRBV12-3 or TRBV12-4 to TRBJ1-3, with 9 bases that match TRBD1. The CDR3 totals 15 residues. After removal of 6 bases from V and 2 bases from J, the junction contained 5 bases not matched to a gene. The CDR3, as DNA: TGTGCCAGCAGCCCAGGGACAGGGACTGGAAACACCATATATTTT. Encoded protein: CASSPGTGTGNTIYF.

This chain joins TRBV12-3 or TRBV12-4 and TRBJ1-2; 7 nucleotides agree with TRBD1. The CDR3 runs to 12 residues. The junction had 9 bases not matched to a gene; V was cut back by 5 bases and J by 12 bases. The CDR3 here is CASSHTGEGNTF. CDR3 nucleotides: TGTGCCAGCAGTCACACAGGGGAAGGAAACACCTTC.

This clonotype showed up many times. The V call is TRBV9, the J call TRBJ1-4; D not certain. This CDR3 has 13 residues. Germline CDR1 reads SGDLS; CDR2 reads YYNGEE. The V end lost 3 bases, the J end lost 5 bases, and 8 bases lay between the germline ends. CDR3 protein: CASSGGLNEKLFF. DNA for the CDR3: TGTGCCAGCAGCGGTGGACTCAATGAAAAACTGTTTTTT.

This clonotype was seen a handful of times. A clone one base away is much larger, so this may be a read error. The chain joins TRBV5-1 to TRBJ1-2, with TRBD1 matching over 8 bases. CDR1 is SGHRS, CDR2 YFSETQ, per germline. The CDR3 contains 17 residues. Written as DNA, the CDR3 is TGCGCCGGCAGCCCCGTTGGACAGGGAGGGACTAACTATGGCTACACCTTC. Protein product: CAGSPVGQGGTNYGYTF.

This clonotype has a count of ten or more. This CDR3 is CASSQDGGGGYEQYF. DNA of the CDR3: TGTGCCAGCAGCCAAGATGGGGGGGGCGGGTACGAGCAGTACTTC. The genes are TRBV4-2 and TRBJ2-7; D might be TRBD2 (7 bases). Germline lookup yields CDR1 LGHNA and CDR2 YNFKEQ. The CDR3 runs 15 residues. Trimming took 0 bases from V and 4 from J, leaving 13 bases between them.

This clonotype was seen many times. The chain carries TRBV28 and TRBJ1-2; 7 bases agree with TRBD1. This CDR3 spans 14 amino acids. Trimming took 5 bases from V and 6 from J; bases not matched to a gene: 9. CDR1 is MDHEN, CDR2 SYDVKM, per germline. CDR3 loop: CASSPGQTFNGYTF. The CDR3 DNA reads TGTGCCAGCAGTCCGGGACAGACTTTTAATGGCTACACCTTC.

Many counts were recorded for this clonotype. This chain's CDR3 is CSAIDPPSTDTQYF. The CDR3 coding sequence is TGCAGTGCTATAGACCCGCCTAGCACAGATACGCAGTATTTT. The rearrangement joins TRBV20-1 to TRBJ2-3; no reliable D call. The V end was cut by 4 bases, the J end by 0 bases, with 11 bases between. CDR1 and CDR2 (germline): DFQATT, SNEGSKA (reference sequence). This CDR3 is built from 14 residues.

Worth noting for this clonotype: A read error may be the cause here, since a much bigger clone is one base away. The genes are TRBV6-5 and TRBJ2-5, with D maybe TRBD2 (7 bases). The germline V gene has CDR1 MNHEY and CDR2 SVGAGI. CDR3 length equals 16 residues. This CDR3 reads CASSQSGTTGQETQCF. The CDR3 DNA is TGTGCCAGCAGTCAATCAGGGACTACAGGGCAAGAGACCCAGTGCTTC.

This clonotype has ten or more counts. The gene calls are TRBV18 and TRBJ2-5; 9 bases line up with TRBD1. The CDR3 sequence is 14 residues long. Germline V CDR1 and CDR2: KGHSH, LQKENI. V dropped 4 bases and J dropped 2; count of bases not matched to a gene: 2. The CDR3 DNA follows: TGTGCCAGCTCACTACAGGGGGCACAAGAGACCCAGTACTTC. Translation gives CASSLQGAQETQYF.

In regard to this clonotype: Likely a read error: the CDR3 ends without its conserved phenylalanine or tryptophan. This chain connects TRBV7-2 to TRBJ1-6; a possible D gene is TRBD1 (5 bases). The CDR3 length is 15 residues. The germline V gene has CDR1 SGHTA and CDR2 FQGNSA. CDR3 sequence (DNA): TGCGCCAGCAGCTTAGGGGCAGGGACGTATTCACCCCTCCACCTT. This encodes CASSLGAGTYSPLHL.

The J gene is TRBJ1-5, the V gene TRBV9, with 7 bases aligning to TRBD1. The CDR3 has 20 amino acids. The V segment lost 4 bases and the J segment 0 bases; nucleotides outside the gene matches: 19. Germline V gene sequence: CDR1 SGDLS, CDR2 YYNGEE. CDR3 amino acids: CASSSEGTSGGTDSNQPQHF. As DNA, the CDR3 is TGTGCCAGCAGCTCAGAGGGGACTAGCGGGGGGACAGATAGCAATCAGCCCCAGCATTTT.

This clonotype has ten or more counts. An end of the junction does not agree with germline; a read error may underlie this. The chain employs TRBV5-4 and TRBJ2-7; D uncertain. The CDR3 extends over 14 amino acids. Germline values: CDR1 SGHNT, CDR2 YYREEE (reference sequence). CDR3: CASSLNGPSSEQYF. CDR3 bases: TGTGCCAGCAGCTTGAATGGGCCCTCCTCCGAGCAGTACTTC.

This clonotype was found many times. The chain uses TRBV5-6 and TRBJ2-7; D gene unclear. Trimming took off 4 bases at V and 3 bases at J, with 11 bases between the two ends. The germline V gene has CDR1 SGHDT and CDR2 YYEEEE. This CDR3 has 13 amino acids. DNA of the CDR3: TGTGCCAGCAGCCCAGGACCTTACTACGAGCAGTACTTC. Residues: CASSPGPYYEQYF.

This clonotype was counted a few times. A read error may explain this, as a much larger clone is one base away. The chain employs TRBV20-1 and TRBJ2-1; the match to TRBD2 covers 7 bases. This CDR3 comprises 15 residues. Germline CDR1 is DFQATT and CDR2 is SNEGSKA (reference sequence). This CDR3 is CSALGGESSYNGQFF. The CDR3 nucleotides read TGCAGTGCCCTGGGAGGGGAGAGCTCCTACAATGGGCAGTTCTTC.

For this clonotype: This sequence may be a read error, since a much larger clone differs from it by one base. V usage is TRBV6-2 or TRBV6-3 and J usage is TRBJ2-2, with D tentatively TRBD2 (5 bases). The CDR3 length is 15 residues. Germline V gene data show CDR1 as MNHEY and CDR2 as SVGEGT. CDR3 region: CASIPSDANTGELVF. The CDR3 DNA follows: TGTGCCAGCATCCCTTCAGACGCGAACACCGGGGAGCTGGTTTTT.

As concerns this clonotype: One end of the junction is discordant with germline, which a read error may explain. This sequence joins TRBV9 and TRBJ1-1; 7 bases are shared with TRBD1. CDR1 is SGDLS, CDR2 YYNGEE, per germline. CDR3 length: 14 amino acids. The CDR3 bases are TGTGCCAGCAGCGTAGGGACAGGTATCACTGGAGCTTTCTTT. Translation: CASSVGTGITGAFF. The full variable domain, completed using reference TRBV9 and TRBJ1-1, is DSGVTQTPKHLITATGQRVTLRCSPRSGDLSVYWYQQSLDQGLQFLIQYYNGEERAKGNILERFSAQQFPDLHSELNLSSLELGDSALYFCASSVGTGITGAFFGQGTRLTVV.

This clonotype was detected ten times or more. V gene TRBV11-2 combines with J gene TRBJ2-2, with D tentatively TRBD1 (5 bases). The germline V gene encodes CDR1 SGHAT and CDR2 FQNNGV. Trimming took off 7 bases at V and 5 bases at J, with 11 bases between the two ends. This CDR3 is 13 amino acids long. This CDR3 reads CASNPRVTGELFF. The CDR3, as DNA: TGTGCCAGCAACCCCAGGGTAACCGGGGAGCTGTTTTTT. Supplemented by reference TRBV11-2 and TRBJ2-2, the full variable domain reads EAGVAQSPRYKIIEKRQSVAFWCNPISGHATLYWYQQILGQGPKLLIQFQNNGVVDDSQLPKDRFSAERLKGVDSTLKIQPAKLEDSAVYLCASNPRVTGELFFGEGSRLTVL.

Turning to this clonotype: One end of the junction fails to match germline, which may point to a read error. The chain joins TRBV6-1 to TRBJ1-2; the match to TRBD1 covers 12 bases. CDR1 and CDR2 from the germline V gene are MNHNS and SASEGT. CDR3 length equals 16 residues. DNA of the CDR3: TGTGCCAGCAGTCGGCCGGGACAGGGGGCCAGCTATGGTTACACCTTC. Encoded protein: CASSRPGQGASYGYTF.

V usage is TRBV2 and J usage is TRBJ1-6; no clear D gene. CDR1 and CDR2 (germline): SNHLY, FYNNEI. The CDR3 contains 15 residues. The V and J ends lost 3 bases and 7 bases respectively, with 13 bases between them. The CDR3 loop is CASSDSEFYNSPLHF. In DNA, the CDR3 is TGTGCCAGCAGTGACAGTGAATTCTACAATTCACCCCTCCACTTT.

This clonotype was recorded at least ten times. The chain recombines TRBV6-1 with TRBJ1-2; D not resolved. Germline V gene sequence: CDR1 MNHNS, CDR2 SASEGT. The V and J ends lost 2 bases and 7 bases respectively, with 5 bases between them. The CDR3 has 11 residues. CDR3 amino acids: CASSEFRGYTF. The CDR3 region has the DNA TGTGCCAGCAGTGAATTTCGTGGCTACACCTTC.

CDR3 residues: CASSLLRDYGYTF. Written as DNA, the CDR3 is TGTGCCAGCAGTTTATTGAGGGACTATGGCTACACCTTC. V is TRBV28 and J is TRBJ1-2; D is unclear. The CDR3 spans 13 residues. The germline V and J ends were trimmed by 1 base and 3 bases, with 6 bases remaining between them. Germline CDR1 reads MDHEN; CDR2 reads SYDVKM.

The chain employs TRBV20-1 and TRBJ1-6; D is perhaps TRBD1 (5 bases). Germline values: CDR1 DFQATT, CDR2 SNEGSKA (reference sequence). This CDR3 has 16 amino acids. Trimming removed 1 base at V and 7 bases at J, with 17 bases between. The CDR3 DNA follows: TGCAGTGCTAGAGGGACACCGGCGGGCGGAAATTCACCCCTCCACTTT. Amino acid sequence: CSARGTPAGGNSPLHF.